Shown below are 22 T cell receptor beta chains from a single sample sequenced in a study of blood T cell repertoires in COVID-19. Measured with immunoSEQ multiplex PCR; TCRdb has only the in-frame clones, and not every one. The table lists about 200,000 clones, roughly 85% of them singletons. The sequencing input was PBMCs or T cells enriched from blood (not recorded which). The receptor set was obtained from a woman between 35 and 50 years old with acute COVID-19.

The chain employs TRBV10-3 and TRBJ2-1, with D perhaps matching TRBD2 (6 bases). CDR1 is ENHRY, CDR2 SYGVKD, per germline. V lost 9 bases, J lost 10 bases, and 19 bases lay in between. This CDR3 spans 13 amino acids. The CDR3 DNA reads TGTGCCATATCCGGGACTGCCATGTTGGAGCAGTTCTTC. As protein: CAISGTAMLEQFF.

The V and J genes are TRBV11-2 and TRBJ2-1; 14 positions agree with TRBD2. Germline V gene data show CDR1 as SGHAT and CDR2 as FQNNGV. The V segment lost 4 bases and the J segment 0 bases; nucleotides outside the gene matches: 5. This CDR3 is built from 18 residues. CDR3 bases: TGTGCCAGCAGCTCATCAGGGACTAGCGGGAGCTCCTACAATGAGCAGTTCTTC. Protein product: CASSSSGTSGSSYNEQFF.

This chain uses TRBV11-3 with TRBJ2-5; weak D call: TRBD1 (8 bases). CDR3 length equals 16 residues. V was cut by 0 bases and J by 5 bases, with 16 bases left in between. CDR1 SGHNT and CDR2 YENEEA come from the germline V gene. The CDR3 spells CASSLEHGQGGETQYF. In nucleotides, the CDR3 is TGTGCCAGCAGCTTAGAACACGGACAGGGAGGGGAGACCCAGTACTTC. Combining the CDR3 with reference TRBV11-3 and TRBJ2-5 gives the whole variable domain EAGVVQSPRYKIIEKKQPVAFWCNPISGHNTLYWYLQNLGQGPELLIRYENEEAVDDSQLPKDRFSAERLKGVDSTLKIQPAELGDSAVYLCASSLEHGQGGETQYFGPGTRLLVL.

V is TRBV6-5 and J is TRBJ1-5, with D perhaps TRBD1 (6 bases). Deletions cut 4 bases from V and 6 bases from J, with 13 bases between. Germline loops: CDR1 MNHEY, CDR2 SVGAGI. The CDR3 is 14 residues long. The CDR3 nucleotides read TGTGCCAGCAGTTCTCAGGGGCTCAGTCAGCCCCAGCATTTT. Protein: CASSSQGLSQPQHF.

The rearrangement joins TRBV6-2 or TRBV6-3 to TRBJ2-7; no reliable D call. The CDR3 sequence is 15 residues long. CDR1 is MNHEY, CDR2 SVGEGT, per germline. The V gene lost 2 bases and the J gene lost 3 bases, with 14 bases spanning the gap. The DNA of the CDR3 is TGTGCCAGCAGTTACGGCGAGCGACGAATCTACGAGCAGTACTTC. Protein product: CASSYGERRIYEQYF.

Of note for this clone: Other DNA sequences in this sample translate to the same CDR3. The V and J genes are TRBV27 and TRBJ1-1; the D is unclear. Germline loops: CDR1 MNHEY, CDR2 SMNVEV (reference sequence). The CDR3 is 13 amino acids. V was clipped by 0 bases and J by 1 base, with 3 bases between them. The CDR3 reads CASSLSRNTEAFF. The CDR3 nucleotides read TGTGCCAGCAGTTTATCCAGGAACACTGAAGCTTTCTTT.

The V gene is TRBV29-1, the J gene TRBJ1-1, with unresolved D. Trimming took off 5 bases at V and 11 bases at J, with 12 bases between the two ends. Germline loops: CDR1 SQVTM, CDR2 ANQGSEA. The CDR3 loop spans 10 amino acids. Written as DNA, the CDR3 is TGCAGCGTTATGGCGGGTGAGGCTTTCTTT. This encodes CSVMAGEAFF.

The chain is built from TRBV7-3 and TRBJ2-3; 13 bases line up with TRBD2. The CDR3 spans 14 residues. The germline V gene encodes CDR1 SGHTA and CDR2 FQGTGA. The trim removed 5 bases at V and 6 bases at J, leaving 2 bases unmatched. The DNA of the CDR3 is TGTGCCAGCAGCGTGACTAGCGGGAGGGATACGCAGTATTTT. Its translation: CASSVTSGRDTQYF.

The chain carries TRBV7-9 and TRBJ2-1; TRBD2 matches at 7 bases. The CDR3 is 15 residues long. Germline lookup yields CDR1 SEHNR and CDR2 FQNEAQ (reference sequence). Trimming removed 4 bases from V and 8 bases from J; junction bases left unmatched: 11. CDR3 region: CASSSQRGRVDEQFF. The CDR3, as DNA: TGTGCCAGCAGCTCCCAGCGGGGTAGGGTCGATGAGCAGTTCTTC.

The V gene is TRBV28, the J gene TRBJ2-7; D call uncertain. This CDR3 has 11 amino acids. V was shortened by 9 bases and J by 3 bases, with 9 bases between the two germline ends. Germline CDR1 and CDR2: MDHEN and SYDVKM. CDR3 protein: CASAGSYEQYF. DNA of the CDR3: TGTGCCAGTGCAGGTAGCTACGAGCAGTACTTC. The variable domain in full, with the rest retrieved from reference TRBV28 and TRBJ2-7, is DVKVTQSSRYLVKRTGEKVFLECVQDMDHENMFWYRQDPGLGLRLIYFSYDVKMKEKGDIPEGYSVSREKKERFSLILESASTNQTSMYLCASAGSYEQYFGPGTRLTVT.

In this sample, this clone turned up once. This chain uses TRBV6-5 with TRBJ2-1; TRBD2 matches 13 bases. This CDR3 has 15 amino acids. Germline loops: CDR1 MNHEY, CDR2 SVGAGI. Trimming at V came to 2 bases and at J to 9 bases, leaving 4 bases not matched to a gene. The CDR3 sequence: CASSYPGLAGAEQFF. The CDR3 coding sequence is TGTGCCAGCAGTTACCCCGGACTAGCGGGAGCTGAGCAGTTCTTC.

Of note for this clone: One junction end does not reproduce the germline sequence, and a read error may be involved. J is TRBJ2-7 and V is TRBV4-1; possible D gene TRBD2, 5 bases. The CDR3 covers 16 residues. Germline V lookup: CDR1 MGHRA, CDR2 YSYEKL. The CDR3 DNA follows: TGCGCCAGCAGTCAAGACCGGGCGGGTAGCTCCTACGAGCAGTACTTC. Translating it yields CASSQDRAGSSYEQYF.

The V and J genes are TRBV5-8 and TRBJ2-3; D unclear. CDR1 and CDR2 from the germline V gene are SGHTS and YDEGEE. The germline V and J ends were trimmed by 1 base and 1 base, with 4 bases remaining between them. This CDR3 contains 13 residues. The CDR3 coding sequence is TGTGCCAGCAGCTTGAGAGGCACAGATACGCAGTATTTT. Protein sequence: CASSLRGTDTQYF.

Here the CDR3 DNA reads TGTGCCACCAGTGTGCAGGGCAATCAGCCCCAGCATTTT. This gives the protein CATSVQGNQPQHF. The chain recombines TRBV24-1 with TRBJ1-5; D uncertain. The germline V and J ends were trimmed by 5 bases and 2 bases, with 6 bases remaining between them. CDR1 KGHDR and CDR2 SFDVKD come from the germline V gene. The CDR3 runs 13 residues.

The CDR3 reads CASTNRDSPLHF. The CDR3 region has the DNA TGTGCCAGCACTAACAGGGATTCACCCCTCCACTTT. The chain carries TRBV28 and TRBJ1-6; a possible D gene is TRBD1 (6 bases). This CDR3 contains 12 residues. V lost 7 bases and J 8 bases, leaving 9 bases between the germline ends. Germline loops: CDR1 MDHEN, CDR2 SYDVKM.

Written as DNA, the CDR3 is TGTGCCAGCACCCGGGGACTAGCAAGCTATACGCAGTATTTT. Its protein product is CASTRGLASYTQYF. The chain carries TRBV28 and TRBJ2-3, with 9 bases fitting TRBD2. The CDR3 extends over 14 amino acids. The germline gives CDR1 MDHEN, CDR2 SYDVKM. With V trimmed by 7 bases and J by 7 bases, 9 bases remained unmatched.

The V call is TRBV19, the J call TRBJ2-1; D unclear. Between the trimmed V and J ends, which lost 6 bases and 7 bases, there was a span of 22 bases. Germline assignment: CDR1 LNHDA and CDR2 SQIVND (reference sequence). The CDR3 runs to 16 residues. The CDR3: CASSPSSFTRGNEQFF. CDR3 nucleotides: TGTGCCAGTAGCCCCTCTTCTTTCACCAGAGGTAATGAGCAGTTCTTC. The full variable domain, its missing parts supplied by reference TRBV19 and TRBJ2-1, is DGGITQSPKYLFRKEGQNVTLSCEQNLNHDAMYWYRQDPGQGLRLIYYSQIVNDFQKGDIAEGYSVSREKKESFPLTVTSAQKNPTAFYLCASSPSSFTRGNEQFFGPGTRLTVL.

This chain connects TRBV6-5 to TRBJ2-7; D is undetermined. CDR3 length: 14 amino acids. Trimming pared 5 bases from V and 2 bases from J, leaving 13 bases between. Germline V CDR1 and CDR2: MNHEY, SVGAGI. CDR3 DNA sequence: TGTGCCAGCAGTCCGGTGCTCTCACCCTACGAGCAGTACTTC. Protein sequence: CASSPVLSPYEQYF.

The V gene is TRBV28, the J gene TRBJ2-2; tentative D call: TRBD2 (6 bases). The ends were cut back, 3 bases at V and 5 bases at J, with 13 bases in the middle. The CDR3 loop spans 15 amino acids. In germline, CDR1 is MDHEN, CDR2 SYDVKM. The CDR3 reads CASSFMGGGTGELFF. DNA of the CDR3: TGTGCCAGCAGTTTTATGGGCGGAGGGACCGGGGAGCTGTTTTTT.

This sequence joins TRBV9 and TRBJ1-1, with TRBD1 matching 8 bases. V lost 4 bases to trimming and J lost 3 bases; unmatched junction nucleotides: 11. The germline V gene encodes CDR1 SGDLS and CDR2 YYNGEE. CDR3 size: 16 residues. CDR3 nucleotides: TGTGCCAGCAGCAAGACAGGGGACCGGATGGACACTGAAGCTTTCTTT. It yields the protein CASSKTGDRMDTEAFF.

This clone was seen only once. The J gene is TRBJ2-7, the V gene TRBV6-5, with 9 bases identical to TRBD1. The CDR3 loop spans 13 amino acids. The germline V gene encodes CDR1 MNHEY and CDR2 SVGAGI. J was trimmed by 3 bases and V by 6 bases; bases with no gene match: 3. CDR3 DNA: TGTGCCAGCAGGGGGACAGGGCGCTACGAGCAGTACTTC. Translating it yields CASRGTGRYEQYF.

This clone was detected only once. The chain has TRBV7-9 and TRBJ2-1; D is uncertain. Trimming removed 7 bases from V and 3 bases from J, with 10 bases in between. The germline V gene encodes CDR1 SEHNR and CDR2 FQNEAQ (reference sequence). CDR3 length: 13 residues. CDR3 sequence (DNA): TGTGCCAGCACCGTTGGCGGCTACAATGAGCAGTTCTTC. Protein product: CASTVGGYNEQFF. The variable domain in full, with the rest retrieved from reference TRBV7-9 and TRBJ2-1, is DTGVSQNPRHKITKRGQNVTFRCDPISEHNRLYWYRQTLGQGPEFLTYFQNEAQLEKSRLLSDRFSAERPKGSFSTLEIQRTEQGDSAMYLCASTVGGYNEQFFGPGTRLTVL.